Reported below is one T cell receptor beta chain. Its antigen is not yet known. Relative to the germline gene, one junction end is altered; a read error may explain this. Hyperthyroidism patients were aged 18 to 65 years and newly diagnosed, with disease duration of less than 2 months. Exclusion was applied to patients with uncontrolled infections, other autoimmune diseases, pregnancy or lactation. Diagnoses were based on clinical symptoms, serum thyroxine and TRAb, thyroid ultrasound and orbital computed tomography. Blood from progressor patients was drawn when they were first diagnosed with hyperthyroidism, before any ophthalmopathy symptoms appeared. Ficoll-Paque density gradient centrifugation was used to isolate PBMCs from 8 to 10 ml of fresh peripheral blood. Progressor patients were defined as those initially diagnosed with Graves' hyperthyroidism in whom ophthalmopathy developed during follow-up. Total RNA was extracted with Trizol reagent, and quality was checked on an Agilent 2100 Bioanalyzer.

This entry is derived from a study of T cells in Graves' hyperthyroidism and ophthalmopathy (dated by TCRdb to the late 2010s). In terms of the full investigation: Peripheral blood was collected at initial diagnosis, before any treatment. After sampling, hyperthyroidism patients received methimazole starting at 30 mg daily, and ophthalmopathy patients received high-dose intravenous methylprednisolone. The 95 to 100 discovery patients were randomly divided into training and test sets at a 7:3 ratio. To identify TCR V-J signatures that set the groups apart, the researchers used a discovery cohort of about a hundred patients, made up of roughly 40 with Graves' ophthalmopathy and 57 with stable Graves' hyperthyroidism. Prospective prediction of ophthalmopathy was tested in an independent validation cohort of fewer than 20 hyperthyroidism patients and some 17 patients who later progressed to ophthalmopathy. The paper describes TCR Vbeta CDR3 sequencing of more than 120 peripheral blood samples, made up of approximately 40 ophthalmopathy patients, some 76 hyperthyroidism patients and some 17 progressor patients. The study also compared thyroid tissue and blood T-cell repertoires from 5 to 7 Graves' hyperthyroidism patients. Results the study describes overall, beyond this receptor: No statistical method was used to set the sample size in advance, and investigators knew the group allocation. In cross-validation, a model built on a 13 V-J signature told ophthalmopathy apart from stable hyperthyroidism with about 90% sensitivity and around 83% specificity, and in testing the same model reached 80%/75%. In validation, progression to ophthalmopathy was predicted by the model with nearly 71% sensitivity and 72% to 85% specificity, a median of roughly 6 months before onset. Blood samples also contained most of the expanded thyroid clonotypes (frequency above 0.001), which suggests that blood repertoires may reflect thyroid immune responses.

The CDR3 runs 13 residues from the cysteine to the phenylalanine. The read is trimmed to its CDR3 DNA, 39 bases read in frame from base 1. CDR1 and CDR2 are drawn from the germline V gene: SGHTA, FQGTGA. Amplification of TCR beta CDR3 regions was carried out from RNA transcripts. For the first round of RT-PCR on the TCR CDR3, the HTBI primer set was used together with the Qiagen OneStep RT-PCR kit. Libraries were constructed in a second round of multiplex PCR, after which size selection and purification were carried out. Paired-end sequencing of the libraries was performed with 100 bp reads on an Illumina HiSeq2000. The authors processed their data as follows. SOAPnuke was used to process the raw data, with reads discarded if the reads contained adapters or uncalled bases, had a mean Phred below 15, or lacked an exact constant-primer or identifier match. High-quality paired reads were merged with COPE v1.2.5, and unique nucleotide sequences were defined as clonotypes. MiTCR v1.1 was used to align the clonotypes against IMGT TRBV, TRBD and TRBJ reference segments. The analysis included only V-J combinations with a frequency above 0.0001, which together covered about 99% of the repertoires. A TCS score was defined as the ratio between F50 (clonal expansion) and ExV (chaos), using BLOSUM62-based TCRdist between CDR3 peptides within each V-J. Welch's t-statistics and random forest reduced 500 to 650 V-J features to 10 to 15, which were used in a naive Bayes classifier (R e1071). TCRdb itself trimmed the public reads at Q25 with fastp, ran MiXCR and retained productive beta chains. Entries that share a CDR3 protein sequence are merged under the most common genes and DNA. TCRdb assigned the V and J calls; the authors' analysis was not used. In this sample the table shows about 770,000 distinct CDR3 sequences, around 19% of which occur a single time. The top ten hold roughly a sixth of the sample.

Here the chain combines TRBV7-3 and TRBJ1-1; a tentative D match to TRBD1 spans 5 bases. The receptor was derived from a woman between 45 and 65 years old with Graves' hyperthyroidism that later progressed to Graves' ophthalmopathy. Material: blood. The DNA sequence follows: TGTACCAGCAGCTTGACAGTGAACACTGAAGCTTTCTTT. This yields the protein CTSSLTVNTEAFF.